This TCR beta chain was identified during a study of T cell changes during pregnancy in multiple sclerosis. TCRdb's copy holds only in-frame clones and misses some; the assay was immunoSEQ multiplex PCR. In the table there are about 87,000 clones, just under 95% of which are singletons. The input for sequencing was peripheral blood, taken in the third trimester of pregnancy. This clonotype originated in a female donor in good health, enrolled as a control in a pregnancy study.

The CDR3 spells CSVGGGTGQPQHF. In nucleotides, the CDR3 is TGCAGCGTTGGGGGGGGGACAGGTCAGCCCCAGCATTTT. The J gene is TRBJ1-5, the V gene TRBV29-1; 8 bases are a match to TRBD1. There are 13 residues in the CDR3. CDR1 and CDR2 from the germline V gene are SQVTM and ANQGSEA. Trimming took 4 bases from V and 6 from J; bases not matched to a gene: 5.